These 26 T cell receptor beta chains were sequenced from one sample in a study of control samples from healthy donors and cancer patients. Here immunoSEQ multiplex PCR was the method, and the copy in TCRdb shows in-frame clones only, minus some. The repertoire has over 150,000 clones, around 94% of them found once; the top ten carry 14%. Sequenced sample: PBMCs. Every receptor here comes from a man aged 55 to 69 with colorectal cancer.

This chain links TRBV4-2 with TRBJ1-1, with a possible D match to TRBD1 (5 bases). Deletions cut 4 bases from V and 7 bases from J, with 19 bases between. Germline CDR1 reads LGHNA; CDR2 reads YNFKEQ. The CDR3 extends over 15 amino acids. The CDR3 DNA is TGTGCCAGCAGCCTGCGGGGACGGTATGAGGATGAAGCTTTCTTT. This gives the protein CASSLRGRYEDEAFF.

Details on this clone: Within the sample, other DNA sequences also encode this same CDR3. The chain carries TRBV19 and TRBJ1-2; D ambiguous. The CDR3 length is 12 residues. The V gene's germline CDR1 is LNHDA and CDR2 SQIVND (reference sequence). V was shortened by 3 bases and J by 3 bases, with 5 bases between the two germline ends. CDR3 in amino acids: CASSIGDYGYTF. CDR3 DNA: TGTGCCAGTAGTATCGGGGACTATGGCTACACCTTC.

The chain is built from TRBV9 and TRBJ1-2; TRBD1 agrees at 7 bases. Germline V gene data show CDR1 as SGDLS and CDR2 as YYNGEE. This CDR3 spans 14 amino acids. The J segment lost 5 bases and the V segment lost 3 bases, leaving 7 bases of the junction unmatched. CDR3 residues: CASSGAGTVYGYTF. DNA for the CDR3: TGTGCCAGCAGCGGGGCCGGGACAGTATATGGCTACACCTTC.

The CDR3 sequence is CASSQEHGSTGELFF. DNA of the CDR3: TGTGCCAGCAGCCAAGAGCACGGTAGCACCGGGGAGCTGTTTTTT. The chain uses TRBV3-1 (or the pseudogene TRBV3-2) and TRBJ2-2; no clear D gene. V dropped 0 bases and J dropped 4 bases, with 9 bases sitting between them. Germline CDR1 LGHDT, CDR2 YNNKEL (reference sequence). The CDR3 runs 15 residues.

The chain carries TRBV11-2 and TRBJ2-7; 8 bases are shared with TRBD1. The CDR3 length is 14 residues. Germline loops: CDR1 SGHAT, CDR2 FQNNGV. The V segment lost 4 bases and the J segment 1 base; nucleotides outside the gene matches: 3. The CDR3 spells CASSSGQGSYEQYF. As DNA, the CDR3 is TGTGCCAGCAGCTCCGGACAGGGATCCTACGAGCAGTACTTC. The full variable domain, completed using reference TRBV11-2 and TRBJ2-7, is EAGVAQSPRYKIIEKRQSVAFWCNPISGHATLYWYQQILGQGPKLLIQFQNNGVVDDSQLPKDRFSAERLKGVDSTLKIQPAKLEDSAVYLCASSSGQGSYEQYFGPGTRLTVT.

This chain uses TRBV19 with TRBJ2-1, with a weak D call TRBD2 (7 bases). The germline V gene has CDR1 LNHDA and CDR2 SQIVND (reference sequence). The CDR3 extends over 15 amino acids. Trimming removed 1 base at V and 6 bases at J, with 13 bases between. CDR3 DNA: TGTGCCAGTAGTATAGCAGGAGGGGGGGGCAATGAGCAGTTCTTC. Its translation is CASSIAGGGGNEQFF.

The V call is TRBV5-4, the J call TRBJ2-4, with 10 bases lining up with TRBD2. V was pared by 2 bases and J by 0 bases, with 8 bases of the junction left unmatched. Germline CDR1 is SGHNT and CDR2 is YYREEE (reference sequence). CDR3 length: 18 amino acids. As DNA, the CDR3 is TGTGCCAGCAGCTTTCAAGCGGGGGGGACACTAGCCAAAAACATTCAGTACTTC. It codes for CASSFQAGGTLAKNIQYF.

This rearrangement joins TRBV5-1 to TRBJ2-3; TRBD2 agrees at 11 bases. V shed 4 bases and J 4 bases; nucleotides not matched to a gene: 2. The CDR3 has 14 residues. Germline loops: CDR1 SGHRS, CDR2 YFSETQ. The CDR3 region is CASSRGLAADTQYF. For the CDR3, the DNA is TGCGCCAGCAGCCGGGGACTAGCGGCAGATACGCAGTATTTT.

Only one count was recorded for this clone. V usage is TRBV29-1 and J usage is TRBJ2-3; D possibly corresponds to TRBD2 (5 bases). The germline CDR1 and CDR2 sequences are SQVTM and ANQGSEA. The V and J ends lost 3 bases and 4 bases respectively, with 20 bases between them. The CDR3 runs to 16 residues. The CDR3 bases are TGCAGCGTTGAGTGGGCTAGCAGTGAGTTTGCAGATACGCAGTATTTT. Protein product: CSVEWASSEFADTQYF.

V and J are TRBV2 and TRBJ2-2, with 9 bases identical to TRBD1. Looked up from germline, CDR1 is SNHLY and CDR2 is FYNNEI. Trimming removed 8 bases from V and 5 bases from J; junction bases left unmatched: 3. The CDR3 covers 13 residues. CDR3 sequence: CASRDRVTGELFF. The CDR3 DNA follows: TGTGCCAGCCGGGACAGGGTGACCGGGGAGCTGTTTTTT.

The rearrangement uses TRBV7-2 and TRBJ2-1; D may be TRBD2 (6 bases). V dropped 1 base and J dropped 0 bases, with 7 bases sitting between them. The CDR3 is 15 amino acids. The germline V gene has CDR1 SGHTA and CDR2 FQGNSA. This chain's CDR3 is CASSLDGGSYNEQFF. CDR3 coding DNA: TGTGCCAGCAGCTTAGACGGGGGCTCCTACAATGAGCAGTTCTTC.

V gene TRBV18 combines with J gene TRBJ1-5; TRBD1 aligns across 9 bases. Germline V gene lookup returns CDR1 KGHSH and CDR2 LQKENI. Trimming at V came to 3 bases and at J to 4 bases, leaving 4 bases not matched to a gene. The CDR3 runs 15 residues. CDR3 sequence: CASSPGTGLNQPQHF. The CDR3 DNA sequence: TGTGCCAGCTCACCCGGGACAGGGCTTAATCAGCCCCAGCATTTT.

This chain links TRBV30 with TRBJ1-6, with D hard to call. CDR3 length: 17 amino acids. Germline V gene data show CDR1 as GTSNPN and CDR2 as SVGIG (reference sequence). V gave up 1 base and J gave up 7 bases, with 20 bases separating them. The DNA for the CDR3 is TGTGCCTGGAGTGGCCTTGCGAGCGGGATCAGAAATTCACCCCTCCACTTT. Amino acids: CAWSGLASGIRNSPLHF.

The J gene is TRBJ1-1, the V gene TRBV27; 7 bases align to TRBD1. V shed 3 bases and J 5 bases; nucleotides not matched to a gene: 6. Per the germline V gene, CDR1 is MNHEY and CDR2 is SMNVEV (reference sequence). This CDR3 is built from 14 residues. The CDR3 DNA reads TGTGCCAGCAGTTTTAACAGGGGTCGGACTGAAGCTTTCTTT. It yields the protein CASSFNRGRTEAFF.

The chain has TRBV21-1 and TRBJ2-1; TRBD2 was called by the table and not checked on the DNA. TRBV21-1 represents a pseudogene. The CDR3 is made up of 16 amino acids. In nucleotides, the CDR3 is TGTGCCAGCAGCCCCTTGATGGAGGGGCTGAACAATGAGCAGTTCTTC. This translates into CASSPLMEGLNNEQFF.

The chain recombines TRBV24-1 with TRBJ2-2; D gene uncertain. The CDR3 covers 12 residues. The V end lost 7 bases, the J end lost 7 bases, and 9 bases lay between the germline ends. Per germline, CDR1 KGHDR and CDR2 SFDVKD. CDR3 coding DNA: TGTGCCACCAGAACGGTCAGCGGGGAGCTGTTTTTT. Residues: CATRTVSGELFF.

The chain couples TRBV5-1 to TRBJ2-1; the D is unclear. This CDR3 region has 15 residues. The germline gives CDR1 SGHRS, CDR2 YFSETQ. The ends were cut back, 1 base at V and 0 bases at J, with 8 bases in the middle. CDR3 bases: TGCGCCAGCAGCTTGTTGGCTAGCTCCTACAATGAGCAGTTCTTC. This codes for CASSLLASSYNEQFF.

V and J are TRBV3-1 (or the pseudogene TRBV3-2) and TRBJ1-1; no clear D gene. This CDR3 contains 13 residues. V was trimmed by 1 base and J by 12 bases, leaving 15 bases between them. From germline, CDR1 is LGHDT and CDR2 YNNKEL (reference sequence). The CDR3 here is CASSQGVSEITFF. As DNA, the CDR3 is TGTGCCAGCAGCCAAGGCGTCTCGGAGATAACTTTCTTT.

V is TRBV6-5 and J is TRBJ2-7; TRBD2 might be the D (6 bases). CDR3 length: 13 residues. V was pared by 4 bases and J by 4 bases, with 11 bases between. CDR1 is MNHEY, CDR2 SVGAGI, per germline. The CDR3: CASSSRGLYEQYF. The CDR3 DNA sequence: TGTGCCAGCAGTTCCCGGGGACTGTACGAGCAGTACTTC.

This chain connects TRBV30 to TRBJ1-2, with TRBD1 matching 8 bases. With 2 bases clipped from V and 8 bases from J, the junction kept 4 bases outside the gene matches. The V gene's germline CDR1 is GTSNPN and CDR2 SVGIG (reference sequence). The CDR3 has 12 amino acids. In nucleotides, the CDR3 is TGTGCCTGGAGTCGGACAGGGCAAGGCTACACCTTC. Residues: CAWSRTGQGYTF.

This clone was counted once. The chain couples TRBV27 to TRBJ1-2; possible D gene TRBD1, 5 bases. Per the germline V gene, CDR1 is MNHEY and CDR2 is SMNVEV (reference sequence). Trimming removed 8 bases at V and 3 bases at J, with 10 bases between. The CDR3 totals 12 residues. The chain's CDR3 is CASSTGYYGYTF. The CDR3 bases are TGTGCCAGCTCCACAGGCTACTATGGCTACACCTTC.

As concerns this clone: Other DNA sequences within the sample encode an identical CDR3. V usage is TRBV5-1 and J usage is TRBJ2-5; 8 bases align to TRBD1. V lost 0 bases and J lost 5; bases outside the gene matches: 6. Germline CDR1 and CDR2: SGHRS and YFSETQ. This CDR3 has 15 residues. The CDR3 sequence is CASSLGQGAGETQYF. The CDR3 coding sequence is TGCGCCAGCAGCTTGGGGCAGGGGGCCGGTGAGACCCAGTACTTC.

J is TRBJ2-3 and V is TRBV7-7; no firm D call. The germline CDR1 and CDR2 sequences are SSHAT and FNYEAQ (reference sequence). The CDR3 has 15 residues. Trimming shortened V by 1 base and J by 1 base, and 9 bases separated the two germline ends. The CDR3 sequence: CASSLGSDRTDTQYF. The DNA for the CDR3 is TGTGCCAGCAGCTTAGGGAGCGACCGCACAGATACGCAGTATTTT.

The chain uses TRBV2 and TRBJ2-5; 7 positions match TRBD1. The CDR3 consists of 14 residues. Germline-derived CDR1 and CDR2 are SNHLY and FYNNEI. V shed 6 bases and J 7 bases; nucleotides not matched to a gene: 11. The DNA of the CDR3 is TGTGCCAGCAGACGGGACAGCCCTAAGGGGACCCAGTACTTC. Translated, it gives CASRRDSPKGTQYF.

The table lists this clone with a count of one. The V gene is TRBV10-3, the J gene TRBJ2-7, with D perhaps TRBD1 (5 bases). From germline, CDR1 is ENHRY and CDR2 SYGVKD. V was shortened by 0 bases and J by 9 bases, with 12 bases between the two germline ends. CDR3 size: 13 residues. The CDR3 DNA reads TGTGCCATCAGTGAGTCGACACAGGAGAGGCAGTACTTC. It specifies CAISESTQERQYF.

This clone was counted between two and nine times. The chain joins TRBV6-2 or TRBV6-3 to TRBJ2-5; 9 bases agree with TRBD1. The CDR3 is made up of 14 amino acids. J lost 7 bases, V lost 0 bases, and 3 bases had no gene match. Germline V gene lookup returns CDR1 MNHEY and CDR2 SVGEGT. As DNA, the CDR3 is TGTGCCAGCAGTTACTCGGGACAGGGAAGGACCCAGTACTTC. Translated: CASSYSGQGRTQYF.